This passage covers 14 T cell receptor beta chains from one sample sequenced in a study of blood T cell repertoires in COVID-19. The table came from immunoSEQ multiplex PCR; TCRdb's copy has only in-frame clones and leaves some out. The table has about 74,000 clones, approximately 93% seen once. The sample consisted of peripheral blood. The receptors originated from a man between 45 and 60 years old with COVID-19, enrolled during active disease.

This sequence joins TRBV10-3 and TRBJ1-2; the match to TRBD1 covers 9 bases. From germline, CDR1 is ENHRY and CDR2 SYGVKD. V gave up 7 bases and J gave up 4 bases; unmatched junction bases: 4. The CDR3 has 13 amino acids. The CDR3: CAITGGQGYGYTF. The DNA for the CDR3 is TGTGCCATCACCGGGGGACAGGGCTATGGCTACACCTTC.

The chain is built from TRBV19 and TRBJ2-7, with 8 positions matching TRBD1. CDR3 length equals 16 residues. Per germline, CDR1 LNHDA and CDR2 SQIVND (reference sequence). The junction had 6 bases not matched to a gene; V was cut back by 1 base and J by 1 base. The CDR3 loop is CASSIVSRDRSYEQYF. The CDR3 bases are TGTGCCAGTAGTATAGTCTCCCGGGACAGGTCCTACGAGCAGTACTTC.

V and J are TRBV7-3 and TRBJ2-3; 8 bases map to TRBD1. With V trimmed by 5 bases and J by 2 bases, 6 bases remained unmatched. The CDR3 runs 15 residues. Germline CDR1 SGHTA, CDR2 FQGTGA. The CDR3 sequence: CASSLGQGNTDTQYF. The DNA for the CDR3 is TGTGCCAGCAGCCTAGGACAGGGAAACACAGATACGCAGTATTTT.

This sequence joins TRBV7-6 and TRBJ2-5; the D is unclear. The length of the CDR3 is 14 residues. Trimming stripped 5 bases from V and 4 bases from J, with 14 bases between. Germline values: CDR1 SGHVS, CDR2 FNYEAQ. The CDR3 bases are TGTGCCAGCAGCCCCTCCAGGATGAGAGAGACCCAGTACTTC. Translating gives CASSPSRMRETQYF.

V and J are TRBV9 and TRBJ2-1; TRBD1 aligns across 8 bases. CDR1 SGDLS and CDR2 YYNGEE come from the germline V gene. Trimming removed 3 bases from V and 4 bases from J; junction bases left unmatched: 6. The CDR3 is made up of 15 amino acids. The CDR3 is CASSGSGTGYNEQFF. The CDR3, as DNA: TGTGCCAGCAGCGGATCCGGGACAGGTTACAATGAGCAGTTCTTC.

V usage is TRBV27 and J usage is TRBJ2-1; TRBD2 matches at 13 bases. V was pared by 5 bases and J by 8 bases, with 6 bases of the junction left unmatched. CDR1 is MNHEY, CDR2 SMNVEV, per germline (reference sequence). The CDR3 loop spans 15 amino acids. CDR3 residues: CASSITSGRAYEQFF. The CDR3 DNA follows: TGTGCCAGCAGTATTACTAGCGGGAGGGCCTATGAGCAGTTCTTC.

The V gene is TRBV5-5, the J gene TRBJ1-2, with TRBD1 matching 9 bases. From germline, CDR1 is SGHKS and CDR2 YYEKEE (reference sequence). V dropped 4 bases and J dropped 7; count of bases not matched to a gene: 5. This CDR3 spans 13 amino acids. The CDR3: CASSHGQGSGYTF. DNA of the CDR3: TGTGCCAGCAGCCACGGACAGGGGAGTGGCTACACCTTC.

The V and J genes are TRBV28 and TRBJ2-6, with D hard to call. This CDR3 region has 14 residues. Germline V gene data show CDR1 as MDHEN and CDR2 as SYDVKM. V was pared by 5 bases and J by 1 base, with 6 bases between. CDR3 residues: CASSSVSGANVLTF. CDR3 DNA: TGTGCCAGCAGTAGCGTTTCTGGGGCCAACGTCCTGACTTTC. The full variable domain, its missing parts supplied by reference TRBV28 and TRBJ2-6, is DVKVTQSSRYLVKRTGEKVFLECVQDMDHENMFWYRQDPGLGLRLIYFSYDVKMKEKGDIPEGYSVSREKKERFSLILESASTNQTSMYLCASSSVSGANVLTFGAGSRLTVL.

This chain links TRBV3-1 (or the pseudogene TRBV3-2) with TRBJ2-1; possibly TRBD2 for D (7 bases). This CDR3 is built from 16 residues. Germline CDR1 reads LGHDT; CDR2 reads YNNKEL (reference sequence). Trimming stripped 0 bases from V and 9 bases from J, with 18 bases between. The chain's CDR3 is CASSQDRSGGRGEQFF. CDR3 sequence (DNA): TGTGCCAGCAGCCAAGATAGGTCGGGGGGCCGAGGTGAGCAGTTCTTC.

This clone was detected only a few times. CDR3 coding DNA: TGTGCCAGTACCCCTAGCGGGAGAGGTACAGATACGCAGTATTTT. Amino acids: CASTPSGRGTDTQYF. The gene calls are TRBV19 and TRBJ2-3; TRBD2 agrees at 10 bases. The V gene end was trimmed by 7 bases and the J gene end by 3 bases; junction bases not matched to a gene: 7. Germline CDR1 is LNHDA and CDR2 is SQIVND (reference sequence). This CDR3 is 15 amino acids long. Combining the CDR3 with reference TRBV19 and TRBJ2-3 gives the whole variable domain DGGITQSPKYLFRKEGQNVTLSCEQNLNHDAMYWYRQDPGQGLRLIYYSQIVNDFQKGDIAEGYSVSREKKESFPLTVTSAQKNPTAFYLCASTPSGRGTDTQYFGPGTRLTVL.

This chain joins TRBV6-5 and TRBJ1-5, with a tentative D call TRBD1 (5 bases). The ends were cut back, 6 bases at V and 6 bases at J, with 12 bases in the middle. Germline V CDR1 and CDR2: MNHEY, SVGAGI. CDR3 length equals 13 residues. The CDR3 DNA reads as TGTGCCAGCAGGGGGGGAGTAAGTCAGCCCCAGCATTTT. Amino acid sequence: CASRGGVSQPQHF.

In DNA form, the CDR3 reads TGTGCCAGCAGCCCGTACAGGGTGAACACTGAAGCTTTCTTT. Translation: CASSPYRVNTEAFF. The chain recombines TRBV5-5 with TRBJ1-1; tentative D call: TRBD1 (6 bases). Germline loops: CDR1 SGHKS, CDR2 YYEKEE (reference sequence). This CDR3 comprises 14 residues. With 4 bases removed from V and 0 bases from J, the gap between germline ends came to 10 bases.

V and J are TRBV30 and TRBJ1-6; the match to TRBD1 covers 7 bases. CDR1 and CDR2 (germline): GTSNPN, SVGIG (reference sequence). CDR3 length equals 14 residues. After removal of 0 bases from V and 10 bases from J, the junction contained 6 bases not matched to a gene. CDR3 protein: CAWSVQQGDSPLHF. For the CDR3, the DNA is TGTGCCTGGAGTGTACAGCAGGGGGACTCACCCCTCCACTTT.

This chain joins TRBV3-1 (or the pseudogene TRBV3-2) and TRBJ2-3; 7 nucleotides match TRBD2. CDR1 and CDR2 (germline): LGHDT, YNNKEL (reference sequence). Trimming cost V 1 base and J 4 bases; bases outside gene matches: 2. This CDR3 contains 14 residues. The CDR3 DNA reads as TGTGCCAGCAGCCAAGGACTAGCACCAGATACGCAGTATTTT. Amino acids: CASSQGLAPDTQYF.